These 2 T cell receptor beta chains originate from one sample sequenced in a study of vaccination and CD4 T cells after COVID-19. At the Johns Hopkins FTIC core, DNA taken from cultured CD4+ T cells was sequenced by way of the Oncomine TCR Beta short-read assay. TCRdb reprocessed the PCR reads with MiXCR, giving one entry per CDR3 protein. There are about 5,000 distinct CDR3 sequences in the sample; around 47% occur only once, and 44% lies in the top ten. Their target antigens are unknown. The treatment is: approximately 9-day PBMC culture with coronavirus spike peptide pools or control peptides (ViraFEST assay). Here the sequenced sample was CD4+ T cells from blood, cultured in vitro, taken after SARS-CoV-2 vaccination. The receptors here all came from a human donor who had recovered from COVID-19.

The chain carries TRBV5-8 and TRBJ2-5, with a tentative D call TRBD1 (6 bases). The CDR3 spans 13 residues. The germline gives CDR1 SGHTS, CDR2 YDEGEE. The V and J ends lost 6 bases and 0 bases respectively, with 9 bases between them. CDR3 residues: CASKRGYQETQYF. The CDR3 nucleotides are TGTGCCAGCAAAAGGGGGTACCAAGAGACCCAGTACTTC.

In its sample, this clonotype was seen a few times. J is TRBJ1-2 and V is TRBV24-1, with D tentatively TRBD1 (5 bases). CDR1 and CDR2 from the germline V gene are KGHDR and SFDVKD. This CDR3 has 14 amino acids. V lost 2 bases and J lost 6, with 12 bases in between. CDR3 nucleotides: TGTGCCACCAGTGATTATGAGACAGCAGATGGCTACACCTTC. The encoded protein is CATSDYETADGYTF.